The rows below give T cell receptor beta chains drawn from one sample of a study of immune cell composition in non-small cell lung cancer. This table comes from immunoSEQ multiplex PCR, and its TCRdb copy is limited to in-frame clones, with some not included. The repertoire includes 4,000 to 4,500 clones, roughly 70% of them detected once, and about 32% sits in the top ten. The specimen was lung tumor tissue. The origin of the receptors is a human donor with non-small cell lung cancer. CDR3s include the opening cysteine and the closing phenylalanine or tryptophan. The D gene is left open where the match is weak. Clone size is stated in some rows and not others, as once, few, many or a class when expanded.

>TRBJ1-3|NA|NA|TRBV10-3
CAITENYGNTIYF
TGTGCCATCACCGAGAACTACGGAAACACCATATATTTT
>TRBJ1-2|NA|NA|TRBV28
CASRAQEGRDYTF
TGTGCCAGCAGGGCCCAGGAGGGGCGTGACTACACCTTC
>TRBJ2-5|NA|NA|TRBV28
CASSLPTGQQYQETQYF
TGTGCCAGCAGCCTACCGACGGGACAACAGTACCAAGAGACCCAGTACTTC
>TRBJ2-1|NA|few|TRBV10-3
CAISESPSIEQFF
TGTGCCATCAGTGAGTCGCCGAGTATTGAGCAGTTCTTC
>TRBJ2-6|NA|NA|TRBV2
CASSAPIRGVGANVLTF
TGTGCCAGCAGCGCCCCGATTAGGGGTGTCGGGGCCAACGTCCTGACTTTC
>TRBJ2-7|NA|NA|TRBV5-4
CASSFGSAAEQYF
TGTGCCAGCAGCTTTGGCAGTGCGGCCGAGCAGTACTTC
>TRBJ1-2|NA|NA|TRBV27
CASSFGGAYYGYTF
TGTGCCAGCAGTTTTGGAGGGGCTTACTATGGCTACACCTTC
>TRBJ1-1|TRBD1|NA|TRBV6-6
CASSRAGGPNTEAFF
TGTGCCAGCAGCCGTGCAGGGGGCCCCAACACTGAAGCTTTCTTT
>TRBJ1-5|NA|few|TRBV4-1
CASSQGSSRQPQHF
TGCGCCAGCAGCCAAGGAAGTTCCAGACAGCCCCAGCATTTT
>TRBJ2-7|NA|once|TRBV5-5
CASVPSTGGGYF
TGTGCCAGCGTTCCCTCCACGGGGGGCGGGTACTTC
>TRBJ2-7|NA|few|TRBV19
CASSRAPSYEQYF
TGTGCCAGTAGTAGGGCTCCTTCCTACGAGCAGTACTTC
>TRBJ2-1|TRBD2|NA|TRBV28
CASILGGTSAYNEQFF
TGTGCCAGCATTTTAGGTGGGACTAGCGCTTACAATGAGCAGTTCTTC
>TRBJ1-2|NA|NA|TRBV4-2
CASSQEEGGYTF
TGTGCCAGCAGCCAAGAAGAGGGTGGCTACACCTTC
>TRBJ2-7|TRBD2|NA|TRBV6-4
CASSDPTSGRFYEQYF
TGTGCCAGCAGTGACCCGACTAGCGGGAGATTCTACGAGCAGTACTTC
>TRBJ2-1|TRBD1|NA|TRBV5-1
CASSWGQGQPEGQFF
TGCGCCAGCAGCTGGGGACAGGGGCAGCCAGAGGGGCAGTTCTTC
>TRBJ2-5|NA|NA|TRBV5-6
CASSLGGVGGASETQYF
TGTGCCAGCAGCTTGGGTGGGGTGGGGGGGGCCTCAGAGACCCAGTACTTC
>TRBJ1-2|NA|NA|TRBV6-1
CASSDKTRGTAGYTF
TGTGCCAGCAGTGATAAAACCAGGGGAACCGCTGGCTACACCTTC
>TRBJ2-2|NA|NA|TRBV6-1
CASSDRDTGELFF
TGTGCCAGCAGTGACAGGGACACCGGGGAGCTGTTTTTT
>TRBJ2-4|TRBD2|NA|TRBV7-9
CASSSEGLAGVLDIQYF
TGTGCCAGCAGCTCTGAGGGACTAGCGGGAGTCTTGGACATTCAGTACTTC
>TRBJ1-3|NA|few|TRBV6-5
CASSLSSGNTIYF
TGTGCCAGCAGCCTCAGCTCTGGAAACACCATATATTTT
>TRBJ2-4|TRBD1|few|TRBV27
CASNPTGDRGRGGEYF
TGTGCCAGCAACCCAACGGGGGACAGGGGGCGCGGAGGAGAGTACTTC
>TRBJ2-1|TRBD2|NA|TRBV6-1
CASSEEGLGSYEQFF
TGTGCCAGCAGTGAAGAAGGACTAGGATCCTATGAGCAGTTCTTC
>TRBJ2-7|TRBD2|NA|TRBV18
CASSPVLAGTYEQYF
TGTGCCAGCTCACCAGTACTAGCGGGGACCTACGAGCAGTACTTC
>TRBJ1-1|NA|NA|TRBV11-2
CASSLDQRRAFF
TGTGCCAGCAGCTTAGATCAGAGGCGGGCTTTCTTT
>TRBJ2-5|NA|NA|TRBV23-1
CASSQAGEETQYF
TGCGCCAGCAGCCAAGCAGGGGAAGAGACCCAGTACTTC
>TRBJ1-3|NA|NA|TRBV7-2
CASSLVQGLSGNTIYF
TGTGCCAGCAGCTTAGTACAGGGCCTCTCTGGAAACACCATATATTTT
>TRBJ2-7|NA|NA|TRBV13
CASSSRRAGVGEQYF
TGTGCCAGCAGCTCGAGACGGGCGGGCGTCGGCGAGCAGTACTTC
>TRBJ1-4|TRBD1|NA|TRBV5-6
CASSRDRVEEKLFF
TGTGCCAGCAGCCGGGACAGGGTAGAGGAAAAACTGTTTTTT
>TRBJ2-7|TRBD1|NA|TRBV10-2
CASVGQGVYEQYF
TGCGCCAGCGTGGGACAGGGGGTCTACGAGCAGTACTTC
>TRBJ2-1|NA|NA|TRBV5-4
CASSFEKGVYNEQFF
TGTGCCAGCAGCTTCGAGAAGGGGGTTTACAATGAGCAGTTCTTC
>TRBJ1-2|NA|NA|TRBV5-1
CASSSSGGDYGYTF
TGCGCCAGCAGCTCCTCGGGTGGCGACTATGGCTACACCTTC
>TRBJ2-7|NA|NA|TRBV6-1
CASSARFLSYEQYF
TGTGCCAGCAGTGCGCGCTTCCTCTCCTACGAGCAGTACTTC
>TRBJ1-1|NA|NA|TRBV11-1
CASSLTQGNTEAFF
TGTGCCAGCAGCTTAACGCAGGGGAACACTGAAGCTTTCTTT
>TRBJ2-7|NA|once|TRBV9
CASSVAPGAGYEQYF
TGTGCCAGCAGCGTAGCCCCAGGGGCCGGCTACGAGCAGTACTTC
>TRBJ2-3|NA|few|TRBV2
CASSQSGFRTDTQYF
TGTGCCAGCAGTCAGAGCGGGTTCCGCACAGATACGCAGTATTTT
>TRBJ1-4|TRBD1|NA|TRBV7-6
CASSAAGTGDEKLFF
TGTGCCAGCAGCGCAGCCGGGACAGGGGATGAAAAACTGTTTTTT
>TRBJ2-7|NA|NA|TRBV13
CASSYSRTYEQYF
TGTGCCAGCAGCTATAGCCGAACCTACGAGCAGTACTTC
>TRBJ1-1|NA|once|TRBV14
CASSYLQGAEAFF
TGTGCCAGCAGTTATTTACAGGGCGCTGAAGCTTTCTTT
>TRBJ2-1|TRBD2|NA|TRBV5-1
CASSFISGTTTYNEQFF
TGCGCCAGCAGCTTTATATCCGGGACTACCACATACAATGAGCAGTTCTTC
>TRBJ1-1|TRBD1|NA|TRBV11-2
CASSPDRGTEAFF
TGTGCCAGCAGCCCAGACAGGGGCACTGAAGCTTTCTTT
>TRBJ1-2|NA|NA|TRBV9
CASSVGRGGYTF
TGTGCCAGCAGCGTAGGCAGAGGCGGCTACACCTTC